This TCR beta chain was profiled in a study of Graves' ophthalmopathy and Graves' hyperthyroidism. This clonotype was recorded at least ten times. Amplification of TCR beta CDR3 regions used RNA transcripts. An opening RT-PCR round employed HTBI primers and preceded a second-round multiplex PCR. MiXCR, run by TCRdb on the multiplex PCR reads, gives a single entry per CDR3 protein. Found here are 600,000 to 700,000 distinct CDR3 sequences, just over 40% of them singletons; the top ten hold 2.5% to 3.5%. Germline CDR1 is SGHTA and CDR2 is FQGTGA. The V gene end was trimmed by 6 bases and the J gene end by 1 base; junction bases not matched to a gene: 3. CDR3 length equals 15 residues. PBMCs were density-gradient isolated from roughly 10 ml fresh blood.

The sequenced sample consisted of peripheral blood. The TCR originated in an adult man with Graves' ophthalmopathy. This chain joins TRBV7-3 and TRBJ2-2; 9 bases are shared with TRBD1. The CDR3 sequence is CASRKDRGNTGELFF. In DNA form, the CDR3 reads TGTGCCAGCAGAAAGGACAGGGGGAACACCGGGGAGCTGTTTTTT.